These T cell receptor beta chains were read from a single sample in a study of blood T cell repertoires in COVID-19. Using immunoSEQ multiplex PCR, the repertoire was profiled, and TCRdb retains in-frame clones only, with some absent. The table includes 200,000 or so clones, approximately 83% detected once. The material sequenced was peripheral blood. All receptors derive from a woman in her thirties who had recovered from COVID-19. Both conserved end residues are part of each CDR3. D genes are given only for firm matches. Rows may omit the clone size; those that give it use once, few, many or a size class.

D: .; J: TRBJ1-1; size: .; V: TRBV24-1; DNA: TGTGCCACCAGTGATCCCACCACAGGGTCTGAAGCTTTCTTT; CDR3: CATSDPTTGSEAFF
D: .; J: TRBJ2-5; size: .; V: TRBV2; DNA: TGTGCCAGCATGACAGGTCCGGAGACCCAGTACTTC; CDR3: CASMTGPETQYF
D: .; J: TRBJ2-1; size: .; V: TRBV12-5; DNA: TGTGCTAGTGGTTTAGGGCTTTCGGGGGAGCAGTTCTTC; CDR3: CASGLGLSGEQFF
D: TRBD1; J: TRBJ1-2; size: .; V: TRBV5-1; DNA: TGCGCCAGCAGCGAGGGACAGGGGGATGGCTACACCTTC; CDR3: CASSEGQGDGYTF
D: TRBD2; J: TRBJ2-3; size: .; V: TRBV7-3; DNA: TGTGCCAGCAGCTTTCGCGGGAGGGTTACAGATACGCAGTATTTT; CDR3: CASSFRGRVTDTQYF
D: TRBD2; J: TRBJ2-3; size: .; V: TRBV10-3; DNA: TGTGCCATCAGTGAGAAGACTAGCGGAACTAGCACAGATACGCAGTATTTT; CDR3: CAISEKTSGTSTDTQYF
D: TRBD2; J: TRBJ2-1; size: .; V: TRBV14; DNA: TGTGCCAGCAGCCAAGTAGTGGGACTAGCGGGACCCAATGAGCAGTTCTTC; CDR3: CASSQVVGLAGPNEQFF
D: TRBD1; J: TRBJ2-5; size: once; V: TRBV10-2; DNA: TGCGCCACTTCTAACAGGGGGCGGGAAGAGACCCAGTACTTC; CDR3: CATSNRGREETQYF
D: TRBD1; J: TRBJ1-5; size: .; V: TRBV27; DNA: TGTGCCAGCGGGGGACAGGGCAATCAGCCCCAGCATTTT; CDR3: CASGGQGNQPQHF
D: TRBD1; J: TRBJ1-2; size: once; V: TRBV28; DNA: TGTGCCAGCAGGCTCGGACAGGGGGCGAGGTATGGCTACACCTTC; CDR3: CASRLGQGARYGYTF
D: .; J: TRBJ2-3; size: .; V: TRBV7-3; DNA: TGTGCCAGCAGCTCTCCGGGACACTCCTTTTTGGATACGCAGTATTTT; CDR3: CASSSPGHSFLDTQYF
D: TRBD1; J: TRBJ2-1; size: .; V: TRBV28; DNA: TGTGCCAGCAGTTTACCTGACAGGGGTCGGGGTGAGCAGTTCTTC; CDR3: CASSLPDRGRGEQFF
D: TRBD2; J: TRBJ2-7; size: once; V: TRBV11-2; DNA: TGTGCCAGCAGCCCCCAGGTCGGGGGGGAGCAGTACTTC; CDR3: CASSPQVGGEQYF
D: .; J: TRBJ2-2; size: .; V: TRBV27; DNA: TGTGCCAGCAGTTTGTCCGGGACAAGCACCGGGGAGCTGTTTTTT; CDR3: CASSLSGTSTGELFF
D: .; J: TRBJ1-5; size: many; V: TRBV7-3; DNA: TGTGCCAGCAGCTCCATGCCAGGGGACCAGCCCCAGCATTTT; CDR3: CASSSMPGDQPQHF
D: .; J: TRBJ1-2; size: .; V: TRBV14; DNA: TGTGCCAGCAGCCAAGATCTTGGACACTACTATGGCTACACCTTC; CDR3: CASSQDLGHYYGYTF
D: TRBD2; J: TRBJ2-7; size: .; V: TRBV11-2; DNA: TGTGCCAGCAGGCCCGCGGGGCTAGCGGATCCCTACGAGCAGTACTTC; CDR3: CASRPAGLADPYEQYF
D: .; J: TRBJ1-3; size: .; V: TRBV28; DNA: TGTGCCAGCAGTTCATGGACTAGCGAGACAAGCACCATATATTTT; CDR3: CASSSWTSETSTIYF
D: .; J: TRBJ2-2; size: .; V: TRBV7-6; DNA: TGTGCCAGCAGCTTAGGGGCGGGGTCGAACACCGGGGAGCTGTTTTTT; CDR3: CASSLGAGSNTGELFF
D: .; J: TRBJ2-7; size: few; V: TRBV30; DNA: TGTGCCTGGACCAACTACTACGAGCAGTACTTC; CDR3: CAWTNYYEQYF
D: .; J: TRBJ1-6; size: .; V: TRBV7-9; DNA: TGTGCCAGCAGCCCTCCAGGGAATTCACCCCTCCACTTT; CDR3: CASSPPGNSPLHF
D: TRBD2; J: TRBJ2-1; size: .; V: TRBV28; DNA: TGTGCCAGCACCCCATTTGGTAGCGGGAGGCTGGAGAACAATGAGCAGTTCTTC; CDR3: CASTPFGSGRLENNEQFF
D: TRBD1; J: TRBJ2-1; size: .; V: TRBV19; DNA: TGTGCCAGTATGACGGGACAGAAAAATGAGCAGTTCTTC; CDR3: CASMTGQKNEQFF
D: .; J: TRBJ1-2; size: .; V: TRBV5-1; DNA: TGCGCCAGCAGCTTGGGCACACCTAACTATGGCTACACCTTC; CDR3: CASSLGTPNYGYTF
D: .; J: TRBJ2-5; size: .; V: TRBV24-1; DNA: TGTGCCACCAGTGAGCGACAGGCCGTACAAGAGACCCAGTACTTC; CDR3: CATSERQAVQETQYF
D: TRBD2; J: TRBJ2-3; size: .; V: TRBV6-5; DNA: TGTGCCAGCAGGACTAGCGGGTTGGGAACAGATACGCAGTATTTT; CDR3: CASRTSGLGTDTQYF
D: .; J: TRBJ2-7; size: .; V: TRBV6-6; DNA: TGTGCCAGCACCTGGGACAAATACGAGCAGTACTTC; CDR3: CASTWDKYEQYF
D: .; J: TRBJ1-6; size: .; V: TRBV30; DNA: TGTGCCTGGAGTGTAAGTGGGGCCGCTCAACCCCTCCACTTT; CDR3: CAWSVSGAAQPLHF
D: .; J: TRBJ1-4; size: .; V: TRBV28; DNA: TGTGCCAGCAGTTTTCGGCTCCTCCAGAGGGCAACTAATGAAAAACTGTTTTTT; CDR3: CASSFRLLQRATNEKLFF
D: TRBD1; J: TRBJ1-1; size: .; V: TRBV6-5; DNA: TGTGCCAGCACCCTTTGGGACAGAGACACTGAAGCTTTCTTT; CDR3: CASTLWDRDTEAFF
D: .; J: TRBJ2-5; size: .; V: TRBV7-7; DNA: TGTGCTAGCAGCTTAGCCCGGGACAACCAAGAGACCCAGTACTTC; CDR3: CASSLARDNQETQYF
D: .; J: TRBJ2-2; size: .; V: TRBV27; DNA: TGTGCCAGCAGTTTTATAGCGCCGACGAACACCGGGGAGCTGTTTTTT; CDR3: CASSFIAPTNTGELFF
D: .; J: TRBJ1-1; size: once; V: TRBV28; DNA: TGTGCCAGCTCGCAGGGGAGGAACACTGAAGCTTTCTTT; CDR3: CASSQGRNTEAFF
D: .; J: TRBJ1-4; size: .; V: TRBV5-1; DNA: TGCGCCAGCAGTTCTTCCTCACAGGGACGTAATGAAAAACTGTTTTTT; CDR3: CASSSSSQGRNEKLFF
D: .; J: TRBJ2-5; size: .; V: TRBV28; DNA: TGTGCCAGCAGCCGGGACAACTTCCCGGAGACCCAGTACTTC; CDR3: CASSRDNFPETQYF
D: .; J: TRBJ1-6; size: .; V: TRBV24-1; DNA: TGTGCCACCAGTGCGGGGTCTTCACCCCTCCACTTT; CDR3: CATSAGSSPLHF
D: .; J: TRBJ1-1; size: .; V: TRBV19; DNA: TGTGCCAGTAGTATAAAGGGAGGGAACACTGAAGCTTTCTTT; CDR3: CASSIKGGNTEAFF
D: TRBD2; J: TRBJ2-3; size: .; V: TRBV27; DNA: TGTGCCAGCAGTTTCTCGGGGGAGGGATTCTACACAGATACGCAGTATTTT; CDR3: CASSFSGEGFYTDTQYF
D: .; J: TRBJ2-2; size: .; V: TRBV27; DNA: TGTGCCAGCGGCGAGTCAGGGGCTCCTTCGAACACCGGGGAGCTGTTTTTT; CDR3: CASGESGAPSNTGELFF
D: TRBD1; J: TRBJ1-1; size: .; V: TRBV29-1; DNA: TGCAGCGTTGAAAGGGACAGCCTCCTGAACACTGAAGCTTTCTTT; CDR3: CSVERDSLLNTEAFF
D: TRBD1; J: TRBJ2-7; size: once; V: TRBV28; DNA: TGTGCCAGCACCCAACAGGGGGCAACACCCTACGAGCAGTACTTC; CDR3: CASTQQGATPYEQYF
D: TRBD1; J: TRBJ1-4; size: .; V: TRBV28; DNA: TGTGCCAGCAGTTTATCTCCACAGGGGGAAAAACTGTTTTTT; CDR3: CASSLSPQGEKLFF
D: .; J: TRBJ2-4; size: .; V: TRBV9; DNA: TGTGCCAGCAGCCCAGGAGGTAGCAAAAACATTCAGTACTTC; CDR3: CASSPGGSKNIQYF
D: .; J: TRBJ1-1; size: .; V: TRBV19; DNA: TGTGCCAGTAGTCTGAGTACTAGGGTCAGGAAACCTGAAGCTTTCTTT; CDR3: CASSLSTRVRKPEAFF
D: .; J: TRBJ1-1; size: .; V: TRBV30; DNA: TGTGCCTGGGTGGCAGGCACTGTACCGAACACTGAAGCTTTCTTT; CDR3: CAWVAGTVPNTEAFF
D: .; J: TRBJ2-3; size: .; V: TRBV5-4; DNA: TGTGCCAGCAGCGTCGACCAGGGAGATACGCAGTATTTT; CDR3: CASSVDQGDTQYF
D: .; J: TRBJ2-7; size: .; V: TRBV7-8; DNA: TGTGCCAGCAGCTCCCCTACGACTCGGGACTCCTACGAGCAGTACTTC; CDR3: CASSSPTTRDSYEQYF
D: TRBD1; J: TRBJ1-1; size: .; V: TRBV27; DNA: TGTGCCAGCAGTAAACAGGGGGCGTCGGAAGCTTTCTTT; CDR3: CASSKQGASEAFF
D: TRBD2; J: TRBJ2-2; size: .; V: TRBV14; DNA: TGTGCCAGCTCACTGACTAGCATTGTCGGGGAGCTGTTTTTT; CDR3: CASSLTSIVGELFF